This T cell receptor (beta chain) was sequenced in a study of T cells after yellow fever vaccination. Turning to the study itself: Each low-cell-number fraction was prepared by means of SMART-Seq v4 Ultra Low Input.

MiXCR, run by TCRdb on the 5' RACE reads, gives a single entry per CDR3 protein. Seen here are 620,000 or so distinct CDR3 sequences, around an eighth observed once, and the top ten hold about 15%. This clonotype was found a few times. The CDR3 totals 16 residues. Looked up from germline, CDR1 is MGHRA and CDR2 is YSYEKL. V was clipped by 1 base and J by 1 base, with 12 bases between them. The sequences come from PBMCs, collected on the day of the yellow fever booster vaccination. This sequence was found in a man aged 30 to 45 who received the YFV17D yellow fever vaccine. The chain links TRBV4-1 to TRBJ2-3, with unresolved D. As DNA, the CDR3 is TGCGCCAGCAGCCAAGCTGTGTCCGCCGGCACAGATACGCAGTATTTT. Its translation: CASSQAVSAGTDTQYF.